This TCR beta chain was sequenced in a study of T cells in Graves' hyperthyroidism and ophthalmopathy. Many counts were recorded for this clonotype. The CDR3 is 17 amino acids. The trim removed 3 bases at V and 2 bases at J, leaving 6 bases unmatched. The germline gives CDR1 MGHRA, CDR2 YSYEKL. It was RNA transcripts that yielded the amplified TCR beta CDR3 regions. An initial round of RT-PCR targeting the TCR CDR3 relied on the HTBI primer set. MiXCR, run by TCRdb on the multiplex PCR reads, gives a single entry per CDR3 protein. The table has some 250,000 distinct CDR3 sequences, roughly 15% seen once; the top ten hold about an eighth.

The chain employs TRBV4-1 and TRBJ2-3; 12 bases match TRBD2. The sequenced sample consisted of blood. The sequence came from a woman between 35 and 50 years old with Graves' hyperthyroidism that later progressed to Graves' ophthalmopathy. DNA of the CDR3: TGCGCCAGCAGCCAGCTGACTAGCGGGAGTGTCACAGATACGCAGTATTTT. It translates to CASSQLTSGSVTDTQYF.